The TCR beta chain described here comes from a study of cytomegalovirus exposure and HLA in healthy donors. Across the study: Among approximately 390 genotyped donors, about 83% fell in the Caucasian-associated ancestry cluster.

Germline V lookup: CDR1 LGHNA, CDR2 YNFKEQ. The J segment lost 3 bases and the V segment lost 1 base, leaving 1 base of the junction unmatched. CDR3 size: 16 residues. Study-wide results and limits: Testing in vitro showed a few CMV-associated chains specific for CMV antigens. Immune exposure information comprised only CMV serostatus.

PCR amplification relied on 60 Vbeta primers (plus 13 Jbeta primers). Method: immunoSEQ multiplex PCR; TCRdb's copy keeps in-frame clones and lacks some. The data hold around 230,000 clones, with more than 75% observed a single time. Remarks on this clone: The antigen remains unidentified.

This clonotype originated in a man aged 35 to 55 in good health and CMV-seropositive. The chain links TRBV4-2 to TRBJ2-5, with 14 bases lining up with TRBD2. Sequencing was done on a sample of PBMCs. The CDR3 bases are TGTGCCAGCAGCCAAGCGGGACTAGCGGGAGAAGAGACCCAGTACTTC. This translates into CASSQAGLAGEETQYF.